This TCR beta chain comes out of a study of cytomegalovirus exposure and HLA in healthy donors. CDR1 LNHDA and CDR2 SQIVND come from the germline V gene (reference sequence). The CDR3 loop spans 14 amino acids. Findings and limits, study-wide: Previously analyzed data showed that most TCR beta V segments were productive at a frequency of about 90% or about 30%.

Turning to this clone: The antigen is undetermined. Compared with germline, one end of the junction differs, possibly owing to a read error.

The PCR employed 60 Vbeta primers together with 13 Jbeta primers. Clones were sequenced by immunoSEQ multiplex PCR, and TCRdb holds only the in-frame ones, with some missing. This sample has 150,000 to 200,000 clones; around 82% occur once, and the top ten carry around 5.7%. The V gene is TRBV19, the J gene TRBJ1-1, with TRBD1 matching 10 bases. The sample was PBMCs. The clonotype comes from a man aged 35-49 years in good health and CMV-seronegative. CDR3: CASSLDRGLIEAFF. The DNA for the CDR3 is TGTGCCAGTAGTTTAGACAGGGGGCTTATTGAAGCTTTCTTT. The entire variable domain, with the rest obtained from reference TRBV19 and TRBJ1-1, is as follows: DGGITQSPKYLFRKEGQNVTLSCEQNLNHDAMYWYRQDPGQGLRLIYYSQIVNDFQKGDIAEGYSVSREKKESFPLTVTSAQKNPTAFYLCASSLDRGLIEAFFGQGTRLTVV.